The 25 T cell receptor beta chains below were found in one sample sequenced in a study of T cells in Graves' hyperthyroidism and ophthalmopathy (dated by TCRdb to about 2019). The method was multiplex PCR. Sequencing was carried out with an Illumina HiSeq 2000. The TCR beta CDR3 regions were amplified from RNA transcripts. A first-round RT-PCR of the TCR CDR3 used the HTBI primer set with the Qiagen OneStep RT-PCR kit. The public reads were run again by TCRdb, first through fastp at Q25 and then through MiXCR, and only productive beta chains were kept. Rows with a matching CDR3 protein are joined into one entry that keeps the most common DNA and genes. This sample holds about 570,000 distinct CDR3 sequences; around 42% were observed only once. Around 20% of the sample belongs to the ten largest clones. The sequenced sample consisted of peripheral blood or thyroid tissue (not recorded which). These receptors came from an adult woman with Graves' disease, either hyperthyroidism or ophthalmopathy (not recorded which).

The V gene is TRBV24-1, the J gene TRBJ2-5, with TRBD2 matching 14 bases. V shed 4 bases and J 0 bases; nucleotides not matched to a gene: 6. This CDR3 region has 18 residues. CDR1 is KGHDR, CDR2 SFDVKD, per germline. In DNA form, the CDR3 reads TGTGCCACCAGTGACGAAGGGACTAGCGGGGGATACCAAGAGACCCAGTACTTC. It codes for CATSDEGTSGGYQETQYF.

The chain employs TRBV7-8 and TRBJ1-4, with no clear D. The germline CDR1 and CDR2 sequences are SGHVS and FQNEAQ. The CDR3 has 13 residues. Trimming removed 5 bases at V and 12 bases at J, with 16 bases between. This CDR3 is CASSLERGGELFF. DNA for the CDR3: TGTGCCAGCAGCCTAGAGCGGGGAGGTGAACTGTTTTTT.

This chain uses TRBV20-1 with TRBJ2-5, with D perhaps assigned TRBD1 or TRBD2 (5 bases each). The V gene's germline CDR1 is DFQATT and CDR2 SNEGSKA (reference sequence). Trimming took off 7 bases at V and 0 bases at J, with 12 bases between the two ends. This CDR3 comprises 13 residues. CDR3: CSGTGADQETQYF. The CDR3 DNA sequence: TGCAGTGGAACCGGGGCAGACCAAGAGACCCAGTACTTC.

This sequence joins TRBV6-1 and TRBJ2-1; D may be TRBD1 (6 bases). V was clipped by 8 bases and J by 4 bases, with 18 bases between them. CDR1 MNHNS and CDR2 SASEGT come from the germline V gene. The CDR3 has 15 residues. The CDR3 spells CASGWNGQNYNEQFF. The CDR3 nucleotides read TGTGCCAGCGGATGGAACGGACAGAATTACAATGAGCAGTTCTTC.

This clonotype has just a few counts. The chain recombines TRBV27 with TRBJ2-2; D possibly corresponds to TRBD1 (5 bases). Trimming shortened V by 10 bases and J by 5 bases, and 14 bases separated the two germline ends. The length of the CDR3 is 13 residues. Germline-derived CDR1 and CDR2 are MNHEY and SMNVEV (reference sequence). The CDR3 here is CATKQDETGELFF. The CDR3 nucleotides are TGTGCCACCAAACAGGACGAGACCGGGGAGCTGTTTTTT.

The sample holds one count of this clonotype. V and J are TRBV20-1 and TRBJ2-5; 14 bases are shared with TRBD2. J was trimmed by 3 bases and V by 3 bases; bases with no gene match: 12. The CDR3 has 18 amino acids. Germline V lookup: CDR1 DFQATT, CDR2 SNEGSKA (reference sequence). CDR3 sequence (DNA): TGCAGTGCTAGTTCCACCCTCCGACTAGCGGGAGGGAAAGAGACCCAGTACTTC. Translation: CSASSTLRLAGGKETQYF.

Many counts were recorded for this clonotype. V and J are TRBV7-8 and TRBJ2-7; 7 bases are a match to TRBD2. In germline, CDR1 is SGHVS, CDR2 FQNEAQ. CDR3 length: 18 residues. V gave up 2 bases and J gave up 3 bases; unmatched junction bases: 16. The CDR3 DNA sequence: TGTGCCAGCAGCTTAAATAAGGGGAGTGGCGGGAGTCTCTACGAGCAGTACTTC. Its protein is CASSLNKGSGGSLYEQYF.

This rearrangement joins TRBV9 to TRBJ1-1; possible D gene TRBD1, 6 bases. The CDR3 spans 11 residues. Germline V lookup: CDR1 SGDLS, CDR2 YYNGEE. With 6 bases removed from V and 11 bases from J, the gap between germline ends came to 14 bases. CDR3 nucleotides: TGTGCCAGCAACCCTGGGGGGGCGGCTTTCTTT. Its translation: CASNPGGAAFF.

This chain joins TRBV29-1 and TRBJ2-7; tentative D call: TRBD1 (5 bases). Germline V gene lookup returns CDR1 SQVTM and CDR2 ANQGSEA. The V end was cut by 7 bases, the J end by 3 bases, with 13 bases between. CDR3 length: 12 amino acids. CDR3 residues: CSAINQGYEQYF. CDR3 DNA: TGCAGCGCGATAAACCAGGGCTACGAGCAGTACTTC.

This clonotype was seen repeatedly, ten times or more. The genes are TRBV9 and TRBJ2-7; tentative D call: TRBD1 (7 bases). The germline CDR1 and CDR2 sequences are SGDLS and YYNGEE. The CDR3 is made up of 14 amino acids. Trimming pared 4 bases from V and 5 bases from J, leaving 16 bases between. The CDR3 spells CASSPQGQRDEQYF. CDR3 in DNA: TGTGCCAGCAGCCCCCAGGGACAGCGGGACGAGCAGTACTTC.

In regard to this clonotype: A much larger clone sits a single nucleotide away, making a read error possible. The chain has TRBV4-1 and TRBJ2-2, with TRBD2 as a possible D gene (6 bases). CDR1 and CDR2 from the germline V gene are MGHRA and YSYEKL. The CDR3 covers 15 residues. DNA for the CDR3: TGCGCCAGCAGCCGCCCGGGAGATAGCACCGGGGAGCTGCTTTTT. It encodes CASSRPGDSTGELLF.

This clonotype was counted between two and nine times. In DNA form, the CDR3 reads TGTGCCAGCAGCCAGGGACAGGGGAGCTCCTACGAGCAGTACTTC. Its translation: CASSQGQGSSYEQYF. V gene TRBV7-9 combines with J gene TRBJ2-7; 10 bases match TRBD1. The CDR3 runs to 15 residues. Losses at the gene ends were 5 bases for V and 0 bases for J; bases not matched to a gene: 4. Per germline, CDR1 SEHNR and CDR2 FQNEAQ (reference sequence).

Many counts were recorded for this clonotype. CDR3 bases: TGCAGTGGGTTGGCCTTCTCTGGAAACACCATATATTTT. Amino acid sequence: CSGLAFSGNTIYF. The chain uses TRBV20-1 and TRBJ1-3; no clear D. This CDR3 has 13 amino acids. With 7 bases removed from V and 0 bases from J, the gap between germline ends came to 10 bases. CDR1 DFQATT and CDR2 SNEGSKA come from the germline V gene (reference sequence).

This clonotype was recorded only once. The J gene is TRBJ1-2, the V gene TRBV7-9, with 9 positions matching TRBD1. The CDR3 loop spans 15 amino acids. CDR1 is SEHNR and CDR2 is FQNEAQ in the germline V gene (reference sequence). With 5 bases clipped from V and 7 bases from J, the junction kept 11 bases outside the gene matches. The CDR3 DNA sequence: TGTGCCAGCAGCCCTACGGACAGGGGTTTCAGTGGCTACACCTTC. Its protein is CASSPTDRGFSGYTF.

The CDR3 reads CASSPPGGASTEAFF. CDR3 sequence (DNA): TGTGCCAGCAGCCCGCCCGGGGGCGCGAGTACTGAAGCTTTCTTT. V usage is TRBV7-3 and J usage is TRBJ1-1, with D possibly matching TRBD1 (6 bases). Trimming took off 5 bases at V and 5 bases at J, with 18 bases between the two ends. The CDR3 consists of 15 residues. CDR1 and CDR2 (germline): SGHTA, FQGTGA.

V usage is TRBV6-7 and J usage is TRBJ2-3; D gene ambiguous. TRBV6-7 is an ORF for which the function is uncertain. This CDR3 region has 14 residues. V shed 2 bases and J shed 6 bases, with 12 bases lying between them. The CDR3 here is CASSYRPPGDTQYF. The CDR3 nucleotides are TGTGCCAGCAGTTACCGACCCCCTGGGGATACGCAGTATTTT.

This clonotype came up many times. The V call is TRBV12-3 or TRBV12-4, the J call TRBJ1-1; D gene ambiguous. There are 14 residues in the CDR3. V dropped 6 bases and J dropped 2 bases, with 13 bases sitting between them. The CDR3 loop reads CASSRGRVNTEAFF. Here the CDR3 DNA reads TGTGCCAGCAGCCGCGGACGGGTTAACACTGAAGCTTTCTTT.

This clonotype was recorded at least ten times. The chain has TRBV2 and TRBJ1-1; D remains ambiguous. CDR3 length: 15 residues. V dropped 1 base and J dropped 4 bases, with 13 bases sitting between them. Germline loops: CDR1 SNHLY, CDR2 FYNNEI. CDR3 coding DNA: TGTGCCAGCAGTGAAGTGGGGATTGGAGGCACTGAAGCTTTCTTT. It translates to CASSEVGIGGTEAFF.

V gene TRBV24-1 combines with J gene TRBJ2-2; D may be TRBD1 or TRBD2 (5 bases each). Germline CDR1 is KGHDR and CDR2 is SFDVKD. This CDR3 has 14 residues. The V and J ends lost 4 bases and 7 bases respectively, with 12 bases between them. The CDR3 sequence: CATSDSRGGGELFF. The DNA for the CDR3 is TGTGCCACCAGTGACTCGAGGGGTGGCGGGGAGCTGTTTTTT.

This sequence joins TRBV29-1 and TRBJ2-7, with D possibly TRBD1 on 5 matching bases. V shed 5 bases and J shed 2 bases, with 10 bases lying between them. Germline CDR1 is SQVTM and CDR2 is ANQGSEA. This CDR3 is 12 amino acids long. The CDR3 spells CSVQGRAYEQYF. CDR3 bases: TGCAGCGTTCAGGGCAGAGCCTACGAGCAGTACTTC.

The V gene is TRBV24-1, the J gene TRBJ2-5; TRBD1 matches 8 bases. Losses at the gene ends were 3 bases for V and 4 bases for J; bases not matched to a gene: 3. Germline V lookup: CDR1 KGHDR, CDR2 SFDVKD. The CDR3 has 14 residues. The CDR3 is CATSDGQGAETQYF. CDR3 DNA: TGTGCCACCAGTGATGGGCAGGGGGCAGAGACCCAGTACTTC.

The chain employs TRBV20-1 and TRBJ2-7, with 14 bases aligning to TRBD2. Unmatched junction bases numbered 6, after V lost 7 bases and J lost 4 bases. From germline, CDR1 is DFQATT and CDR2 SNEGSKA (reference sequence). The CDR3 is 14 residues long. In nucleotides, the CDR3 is TGCAGTGGGGGGACTAGCGGGAGTAGGTACGAGCAGTACTTC. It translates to CSGGTSGSRYEQYF.

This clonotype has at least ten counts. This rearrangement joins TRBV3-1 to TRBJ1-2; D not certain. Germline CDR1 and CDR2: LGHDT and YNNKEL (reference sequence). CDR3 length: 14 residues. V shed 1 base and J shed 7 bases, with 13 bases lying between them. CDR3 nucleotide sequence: TGTGCCAGCAGCCAAGTTCCGGAACTCGGTGGCTACACCTTC. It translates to CASSQVPELGGYTF.

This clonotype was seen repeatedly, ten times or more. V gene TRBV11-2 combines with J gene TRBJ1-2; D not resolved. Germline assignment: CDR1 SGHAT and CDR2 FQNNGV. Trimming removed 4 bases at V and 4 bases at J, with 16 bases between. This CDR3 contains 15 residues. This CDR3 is CASSSTLRDVYGYTF. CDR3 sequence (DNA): TGTGCCAGCAGCTCAACTCTTCGTGACGTCTATGGCTACACCTTC.

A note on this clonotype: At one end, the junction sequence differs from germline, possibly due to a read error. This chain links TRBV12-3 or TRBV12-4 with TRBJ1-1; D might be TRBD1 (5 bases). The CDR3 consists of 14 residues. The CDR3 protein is CASSTRTGGRRALF. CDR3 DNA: TGTGCCAGCAGTACTCGGACGGGGGGTCGGAGGGCTCTCTTT.